These T cell receptor beta chains were read from a single sample in a study of prognosis after radiotherapy for stage I lung cancer. TCRdb recomputed calls from the multiplex PCR reads with MiXCR, one row per CDR3 protein. The top ten clones hold roughly 30% of a sample with approximately 16,000 distinct CDR3 sequences, 25% to 35% of them seen once. Source: PBMCs, taken before or after stereotactic body radiation therapy (not recorded which). The receptors were sampled from a donor over 45 with non-small cell lung cancer. Each CDR3 is given with its conserved first and last residue.

length	V	CDR3
17	TRBV24-1	CATSDLGVGGMEETQYF
15	TRBV11-2	CASSLHRGMVDEQYF
15	TRBV30	CAWRPRTVNTGELFF
13	TRBV5-5	CASSLAGTGEAFF
16	TRBV12-3/TRBV12-4	CASSLLLASVTDTQYF
14	TRBV7-9	CASSGSGTPLEQFF
16	TRBV14	CASSPWGGSLANVLTF
15	TRBV11-3	CASSTYRGMATGYTF
17	TRBV28	CASTSLDGGVGANVLTF
18	TRBV19	CASSISSPTSGSADTQYF
13	TRBV12-3/TRBV12-4	CASSFGAGSEQFF
11	TRBV28	CASSLSGNQYF
13	TRBV5-1	CASSLGDEYEQYF
13	TRBV4-1	CASSQAGTQPQHF
12	TRBV18	CASSPQGPPLHF
18	TRBV15	CATSRVPVTSGRANEQYF
18	TRBV7-8	CASSPPGLDFSWANVLTF
15	TRBV12-3/TRBV12-4	CASRPAGDVVRRQFF
16	TRBV3-2	CASSQDNLYRKSEAFF
18	TRBV7-7	CASSVLKVPGAAYNEQFF
15	TRBV5-1	CASSLVGTSVNEQFF
11	TRBV13	CASSRINEQFF
13	TRBV28	CASSLSAGVGYTF